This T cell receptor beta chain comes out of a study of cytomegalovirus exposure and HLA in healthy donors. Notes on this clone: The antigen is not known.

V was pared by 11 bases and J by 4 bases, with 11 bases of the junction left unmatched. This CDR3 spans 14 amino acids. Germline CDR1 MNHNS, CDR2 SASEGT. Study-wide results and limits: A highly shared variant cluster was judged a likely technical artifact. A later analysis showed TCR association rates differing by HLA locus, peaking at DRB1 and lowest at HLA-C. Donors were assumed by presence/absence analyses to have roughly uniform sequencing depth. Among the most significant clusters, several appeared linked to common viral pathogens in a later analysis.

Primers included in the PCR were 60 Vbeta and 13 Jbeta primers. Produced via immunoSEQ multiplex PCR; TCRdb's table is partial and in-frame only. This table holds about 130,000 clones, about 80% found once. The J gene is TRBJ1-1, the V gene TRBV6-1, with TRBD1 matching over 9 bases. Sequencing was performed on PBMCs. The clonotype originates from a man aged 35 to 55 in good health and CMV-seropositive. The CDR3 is CAVGDRAKGTEAFF. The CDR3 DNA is TGTGCCGTTGGGGACAGGGCGAAGGGCACTGAAGCTTTCTTT.